A selection of T cell receptor beta chains follows, all from one sample in a study of T cell responses to AZD1222 COVID-19 vaccine. Generated by immunoSEQ multiplex PCR, the TCRdb table keeps only in-frame clones and is missing some. The sample carries approximately 140,000 clones, about 91% recorded once. The sample was peripheral blood, taken on day 0 of AZD1222 vaccination. The source of these receptors is an adult in good health. CDR3s include the opening cysteine and the closing phenylalanine or tryptophan. D genes are given only for firm matches. A clone size is listed for some rows: how often the clone was seen (once, few, many), or a class if it is expanded.

V gene,clone size,J gene,D gene,CDR3 DNA,CDR3 protein
TRBV4-1,-,TRBJ1-1,-,TGCGCCAGCAGCCAAGGGACAGCACCTGAAGCTTTCTTT,CASSQGTAPEAFF
TRBV5-1,-,TRBJ2-7,TRBD1,TGCGCCAGCAGCTTGGCCGGACAGGGGGCTTCCTACGAGCAGTACTTC,CASSLAGQGASYEQYF
TRBV4-1,-,TRBJ1-1,-,TGCGCCAGCAGCCTTCGGGGCGGTGAAGCTTTCTTT,CASSLRGGEAFF
TRBV27,-,TRBJ2-1,-,TGTGCCAGCAGTTTATTATTCTCGGGTGAGCAGTTCTTC,CASSLLFSGEQFF
TRBV19,-,TRBJ2-1,TRBD2,TGTGCCAGTAGTATCGCTAGCGGGCAGTACAATGAGCAGTTCTTC,CASSIASGQYNEQFF
TRBV9,-,TRBJ2-5,-,TGTGCCAGCAATTCCGGACGGACTGAAGAGACCCAGTACTTC,CASNSGRTEETQYF
TRBV7-6,-,TRBJ2-1,TRBD2,TGTGCCAGCAGCTCCCCCGCCCTTCGCGGAGCGGGAGGAATCTCCTACAATGAGCAGTTCTTC,CASSSPALRGAGGISYNEQFF
TRBV29-1,-,TRBJ1-3,-,TGCAGCGTTTCACCTCCGGGGGGGAACACCATATATTTT,CSVSPPGGNTIYF
TRBV12-3/TRBV12-4,-,TRBJ2-2,-,TGTGCCACTAGAAGGGGTTGGACCGGGGAGCTGTTTTTT,CATRRGWTGELFF
TRBV29-1,-,TRBJ1-3,TRBD1,TGCAGCGTTGAACCTGACAGGGGAGGAAACACCATATATTTT,CSVEPDRGGNTIYF
TRBV28,-,TRBJ1-5,-,TGTGCCAGCAGTTTCCAGGGTAGGGGCGATCAGCCCCAGCATTTT,CASSFQGRGDQPQHF
TRBV19,-,TRBJ2-7,TRBD2,TGTGCCAGTAGTATAGATCGGGGGGGCAAGCAGTACTTC,CASSIDRGGKQYF
TRBV7-3,-,TRBJ2-7,-,TGTGCCAGCAGCCCCTCTAGGGGGGACCACGAGCAGTACTTC,CASSPSRGDHEQYF
TRBV19,-,TRBJ1-2,TRBD1,TGTGCCAGTAGCGTCCGTGCAGGGGGCAGACTCGCCAATGGCTACACCTTC,CASSVRAGGRLANGYTF
TRBV18,-,TRBJ2-6,-,TGTGCCAGCTCACCGCAGGGCTCTGGGGCCAACGTCCTGACTTTC,CASSPQGSGANVLTF
TRBV28,-,TRBJ1-5,-,TGTGCCAGCAGCCCGAGCATGGAGGGAGAAAATCAGCCCCAGCATTTT,CASSPSMEGENQPQHF
TRBV10-3,-,TRBJ1-6,-,TGTGCCATCAGTGAGAGGGGTGGGGGATCACCCCTCCACTTT,CAISERGGGSPLHF
TRBV18,-,TRBJ1-1,-,TGTGCCAGCTCACCAGCAGCCTGGAACACTGAAGCTTTCTTT,CASSPAAWNTEAFF
TRBV2,-,TRBJ2-2,TRBD1,TGTGCCAGCAGGAGGGACAGGAGGACCGGGGAGCTGTTTTTT,CASRRDRRTGELFF
TRBV7-9,-,TRBJ2-3,-,TGTGCCAGCAGCTTAACGGTCCTCATTGGGATCTCGGATACGCAGTATTTT,CASSLTVLIGISDTQYF
TRBV4-2,once,TRBJ1-5,-,TGTGCCAGGGAGGTAACCACGCAGCCCCAGCATTTT,CAREVTTQPQHF
TRBV4-3,-,TRBJ1-4,-,TGCGCCAGCAGCCAAGATGCCACTGTAATGACCCAAGGGGGACTGTTTTTT,CASSQDATVMTQGGLFF
TRBV7-9,-,TRBJ2-7,-,TGTGCCAGCGAAGGGGGGGAATCCTACGAGCAGTACTTC,CASEGGESYEQYF
TRBV27,-,TRBJ1-2,-,TGTGCCAGCAGTTTCAAGGGCGACGGTGGCTACACCTTC,CASSFKGDGGYTF
TRBV7-9,-,TRBJ2-1,-,TGTGCCAGCAGCTTAGCTAGGCTCCCCTACAATGAGCAGTTCTTC,CASSLARLPYNEQFF
TRBV6-6,once,TRBJ1-4,-,TGTGCCGCCGCCACCGGGCATGAAAAACTGTTTTTT,CAAATGHEKLFF
TRBV5-4,-,TRBJ1-5,-,TGTGCCAGCAGTGAGGGGGAATCAGGGGAGCCCCAGCATTTT,CASSEGESGEPQHF
TRBV7-9,-,TRBJ2-1,-,TGTGCCAGCAGCATCCGCCCACACCCTTCGCGGTTCTTC,CASSIRPHPSRFF
TRBV7-8,-,TRBJ1-2,-,TGTGCCAGCAGCTTGCCCGGGGCAGGATTGACCTTC,CASSLPGAGLTF
TRBV20-1,-,TRBJ1-5,-,TGCAGTGCTAGCCCAAGAGGACCCCAGCATTTT,CSASPRGPQHF
TRBV11-3,-,TRBJ2-2,TRBD1,TGTGCCAGCAGCCTCGTACAGGGGGCTTACACCGGGGAGCTGTTTTTT,CASSLVQGAYTGELFF
TRBV19,-,TRBJ1-5,-,TGTGCCAGTATGCAGGGCCCAATTCCGCCCCAGCATTTT,CASMQGPIPPQHF
TRBV30,-,TRBJ1-1,-,TGTGCCTGGAGGCACAACACTGAAGCTTTCTTT,CAWRHNTEAFF
TRBV10-2,-,TRBJ1-6,-,TGCGCCAGCAGTCCGTTCCGGGAATATTCACCCCTCCACTTT,CASSPFREYSPLHF
TRBV11-1,few,TRBJ2-2,-,TGTGCCAGCAGCTTAATGGATACCGGGGAGCTGTTTTTT,CASSLMDTGELFF